This T cell receptor (beta chain) appears in the sequencing data of a study of shared clonotypes between healthy human individuals. In germline, CDR1 is SGHVS, CDR2 FNYEAQ. The V gene end was trimmed by 1 base and the J gene end by 8 bases; junction bases not matched to a gene: 14. The CDR3 has 17 residues. Notes on the study in general: Naive subsets tended to show greater estimated richness than memory subsets.

A CD45RA-negative memory subset and a CD45RA+ naive subset were separated from the CD4+ cells. Measured with immunoSEQ multiplex PCR; TCRdb has only the in-frame clones, and not every one. The sample has some 2,000,000 clones, approximately 96% seen once; the top ten hold approximately 0.13%. Remarks on this clone: Its antigen is undetermined.

Sequenced input: naive CD4+ T cells sorted from blood. Sample subset: CD45RA+ positively selected. This TCR was recovered from a young man in good health. The V call is TRBV7-6, the J call TRBJ1-2; 9 nucleotides line up with TRBD1. The CDR3 region has the DNA TGTGCCAGCAGCTTAGGTGGGACAGGGACCTATGCGGGCGGCTACACCTTC. Its protein product is CASSLGGTGTYAGGYTF. The full variable domain, completed using reference TRBV7-6 and TRBJ1-2, is GAGVSQSPRYKVTKRGQDVALRCDPISGHVSLYWYRQALGQGPEFLTYFNYEAQQDKSGLPNDRFSAERPEGSISTLTIQRTEQRDSAMYRCASSLGGTGTYAGGYTFGSGTRLTVV.